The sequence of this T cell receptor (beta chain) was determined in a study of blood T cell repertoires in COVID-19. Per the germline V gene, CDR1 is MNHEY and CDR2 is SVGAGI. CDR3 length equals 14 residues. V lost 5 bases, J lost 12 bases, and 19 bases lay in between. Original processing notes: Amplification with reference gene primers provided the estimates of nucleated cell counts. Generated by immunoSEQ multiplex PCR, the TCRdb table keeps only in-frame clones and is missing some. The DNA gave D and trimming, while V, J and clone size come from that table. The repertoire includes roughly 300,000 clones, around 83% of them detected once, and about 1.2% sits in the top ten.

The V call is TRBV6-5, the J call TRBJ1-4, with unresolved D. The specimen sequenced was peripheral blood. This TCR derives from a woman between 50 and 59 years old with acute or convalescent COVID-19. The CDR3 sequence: CASSPIKVTGELFF. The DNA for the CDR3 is TGTGCCAGCAGTCCTATCAAGGTTACGGGAGAACTGTTTTTT.